These 15 T cell receptor beta chains originate from one sample sequenced in a study of T cell responses to AZD1222 COVID-19 vaccine. Profiling relied on immunoSEQ multiplex PCR, and the TCRdb table lists in-frame clones only, not all of them. The table records 200,000 or so clones, about 92% of them present only once. Source: peripheral blood, taken on day 0 of MenACWY control vaccination. These receptors were taken from an adult in good health.

This chain links TRBV4-2 with TRBJ1-1; no firm D call. The germline gives CDR1 LGHNA, CDR2 YNFKEQ. This CDR3 has 19 amino acids. V lost 0 bases and J lost 0, with 20 bases in between. CDR3 nucleotide sequence: TGTGCCAGCAGCCAAGAGCAACGGGTTACGGCCGTTTTGAACACTGAAGCTTTCTTT. It specifies CASSQEQRVTAVLNTEAFF.

This clone was detected once. CDR3 loop: CASSFRGAGEQYF. The CDR3 nucleotides read TGTGCCAGCAGTTTTCGGGGGGCGGGCGAGCAGTACTTC. This chain links TRBV28 with TRBJ2-7, with a weak D call TRBD2 (7 bases). Germline CDR1 is MDHEN and CDR2 is SYDVKM. The CDR3 extends over 13 amino acids. The V end lost 3 bases, the J end lost 6 bases, and 12 bases lay between the germline ends.

This chain joins TRBV6-5 and TRBJ2-2; 7 bases agree with TRBD1. The germline CDR1 and CDR2 sequences are MNHEY and SVGAGI. The V gene end was trimmed by 2 bases and the J gene end by 5 bases; junction bases not matched to a gene: 2. The CDR3 consists of 14 residues. The CDR3 reads CASSYVRGTGELFF. As DNA, the CDR3 is TGTGCCAGCAGTTACGTCAGGGGGACCGGGGAGCTGTTTTTT.

This clone was seen a single time. This sequence joins TRBV7-2 and TRBJ1-1, with D unresolved. Trimming removed 1 base from V and 0 bases from J, with 6 bases in between. The germline V gene has CDR1 SGHTA and CDR2 FQGNSA. This CDR3 region has 14 residues. CDR3 DNA sequence: TGTGCCAGCAGCTTAGACGCCGTGAACACTGAAGCTTTCTTT. Translating it yields CASSLDAVNTEAFF.

The CDR3 DNA reads as TGTGCCAGCACCCAACTAGCGGGGCCAAGAGAGACCCAGTACTTC. It is translated as CASTQLAGPRETQYF. This chain uses TRBV2 with TRBJ2-5, with 10 bases that match TRBD2. Germline loops: CDR1 SNHLY, CDR2 FYNNEI. J gave up 4 bases and V 7 bases, and 9 bases lay outside the gene matches. This CDR3 is built from 15 residues. Drawing the rest from reference TRBV2 and TRBJ2-5, the complete variable domain is EPEVTQTPSHQVTQMGQEVILRCVPISNHLYFYWYRQILGQKVEFLVSFYNNEISEKSEIFDDQFSVERPDGSNFTLKIRSTKLEDSAMYFCASTQLAGPRETQYFGPGTRLLVL.

The rearrangement uses TRBV19 and TRBJ1-2, with D perhaps matching TRBD1 (6 bases). Germline V gene lookup returns CDR1 LNHDA and CDR2 SQIVND (reference sequence). The CDR3 consists of 15 residues. The V end lost 10 bases, the J end lost 2 bases, and 20 bases lay between the germline ends. CDR3 sequence: CATQTTGMTNYGYTF. CDR3 bases: TGTGCCACCCAGACAACAGGGATGACGAACTATGGCTACACCTTC.

The V and J genes are TRBV25-1 and TRBJ1-2; D is unclear. V lost 7 bases and J 4 bases, leaving 13 bases between the germline ends. The germline CDR1 and CDR2 sequences are MGHDK and SYGVNS. The CDR3 sequence is 13 residues long. The CDR3 spells CASKPYRGYGYTF. CDR3 nucleotide sequence: TGTGCCAGCAAACCCTATCGGGGCTATGGCTACACCTTC.

The rearrangement joins TRBV3-1 (or the pseudogene TRBV3-2) to TRBJ2-2; D may match TRBD1 or TRBD2 (5 bases each). CDR3 length equals 14 residues. CDR1 and CDR2 from the germline V gene are LGHDT and YNNKEL (reference sequence). Trimming stripped 0 bases from V and 9 bases from J, with 11 bases between. CDR3 in DNA: TGTGCCAGCAGCCAAGAAGAGGGGTTCAGGGAGCTGTTTTTT. Translating gives CASSQEEGFRELFF.

The rearrangement uses TRBV28 and TRBJ1-5; D remains unclear. This CDR3 is built from 13 residues. In germline, CDR1 is MDHEN, CDR2 SYDVKM. V lost 5 bases, J lost 7 bases, and 12 bases lay in between. Here the CDR3 DNA reads TGTGCCAGCAGTGCCCGACCGAGACAGCCCCAGCATTTT. This gives the protein CASSARPRQPQHF.

This sequence joins TRBV6-2 or TRBV6-3 and TRBJ2-4; D is uncertain. The germline CDR1 and CDR2 sequences are MNHEY and SVGEGT. This CDR3 comprises 16 residues. The V end was cut by 2 bases, the J end by 3 bases, with 14 bases between. For the CDR3, the DNA is TGTGCCAGCAGTTACCATCAAATCGTAGGCAAAAACATTCAGTACTTC. As protein: CASSYHQIVGKNIQYF.

The chain links TRBV5-1 to TRBJ2-3; 11 nucleotides match TRBD2. V lost 4 bases to trimming and J lost 1 base; unmatched junction nucleotides: 2. This CDR3 has 15 residues. Germline CDR1 SGHRS, CDR2 YFSETQ. In DNA, the CDR3 is TGCGCCAGCAGCGTGGGACTAGCGGGCACAGATACGCAGTATTTT. Its protein is CASSVGLAGTDTQYF.

The rearrangement links TRBV7-3 to TRBJ1-6; 7 bases map to TRBD1. CDR3 size: 15 residues. Germline V CDR1 and CDR2: SGHTA, FQGTGA. V gave up 0 bases and J gave up 7 bases; unmatched junction bases: 3. The CDR3 bases are TGTGCCAGCAGCTTAACAGCAGGGGGGAATTCACCCCTCCACTTT. This sequence encodes CASSLTAGGNSPLHF.

This clone turned up a few times. The rearrangement joins TRBV7-9 to TRBJ1-6; D gene uncertain. The ends were cut back, 1 base at V and 4 bases at J, with 5 bases in the middle. The CDR3 has 14 amino acids. Germline-derived CDR1 and CDR2 are SEHNR and FQNEAQ (reference sequence). Here the CDR3 DNA reads TGTGCCAGCAGCTTAGAACAGTATAATTCACCCCTCCACTTT. It is translated as CASSLEQYNSPLHF.

This clone showed up just once. The rearrangement uses TRBV27 and TRBJ1-2; a possible D gene is TRBD1 (5 bases). V was pared by 6 bases and J by 8 bases, with 22 bases between. Germline V lookup: CDR1 MNHEY, CDR2 SMNVEV (reference sequence). The CDR3 totals 15 residues. The CDR3 bases are TGTGCCAGCAGAGATCCGGGGGACGGGCTTAGGGGCTACACCTTC. Protein sequence: CASRDPGDGLRGYTF.

V is TRBV6-1 and J is TRBJ2-7; TRBD1 matches 10 bases. This CDR3 is built from 15 residues. V lost 3 bases to trimming and J lost 2 bases; unmatched junction nucleotides: 4. The germline V gene has CDR1 MNHNS and CDR2 SASEGT. The CDR3 loop reads CASSDLGQGAYEQYF. DNA of the CDR3: TGTGCCAGCAGTGATCTTGGACAGGGGGCCTACGAGCAGTACTTC.